The rows below give T cell receptor beta chains drawn from one sample of a study of cytomegalovirus exposure and HLA in healthy donors. This table comes from immunoSEQ multiplex PCR, and its TCRdb copy is limited to in-frame clones, with some not included. The sample data list fewer than 250,000 clones. Source material: PBMCs. These receptors all come from a woman between 25 and 40 years old in good health and CMV-seropositive. The CDR3 runs from the conserved cysteine through the conserved F or W. The D gene is left open where the match is weak.

v_call | cdr3_length | d_call | cdr3_aa
TRBV6-5 | 16 | - | CASSYSRYSSSYEQYF
TRBV19 | 15 | TRBD1 | CASSWDRGSGQPQHF
TRBV2 | 14 | TRBD1 | CASRRDRDLYGYTF
TRBV4-1 | 15 | TRBD2 | CASSQLAGVTYEQYF
TRBV28 | 14 | - | CASSLSGPQETQYF
TRBV18 | 11 | - | CASSNTYEQYF
TRBV10-3 | 19 | TRBD1 | CAISVDRDSRYSGANVLTF
TRBV5-5 | 15 | - | CASSPSNTIQGTQYF
TRBV5-6 | 15 | TRBD1 | CASSLVDRDAYGYTF
TRBV19 | 14 | - | CASSIGGHDYGYTF
TRBV10-2 | 11 | - | CASSTSYEQYF
TRBV29-1 | 14 | - | CSVRQGGDSDTQYF
TRBV28 | 12 | TRBD2 | CASRLAPHEQYF
TRBV6-5 | 15 | TRBD1 | CASSSGQARGNTIYF
TRBV9 | 15 | - | CASSVGGDGNYGYTF
TRBV11-2 | 14 | TRBD1 | CASSQDRGRETQYF
TRBV30 | 16 | TRBD1 | CAWALERAGGIDTQYF
TRBV19 | 15 | - | CASSIEKRQQQTQYF
TRBV9 | 13 | - | CASSVGGDYEQYF
TRBV10-1 | 12 | TRBD2 | CASSGSGGEQFF
TRBV4-3 | 17 | - | CASSQDGTHAKNYGYTF
TRBV6-5 | 13 | - | CASSYWDTYGYTF
TRBV19 | 15 | - | CASSISGRTNYGYTF
TRBV19 | 14 | TRBD2 | CASTREGAKNIQYF
TRBV5-1 | 14 | TRBD1 | CASSLNRGRAGYTF
TRBV6-1 | 15 | TRBD2 | CASSKTSGNPYEQYF
TRBV10-3 | 11 | - | CAIDSDYGYTF
TRBV11-2 | 15 | - | CASSLDELATYEQYF
TRBV6-1 | 13 | - | CAVFPWGGETQYF
TRBV9 | 15 | - | CASSVYRREDYGYTF
TRBV19 | 15 | TRBD1 | CASTDDRGGRNGYTF
TRBV2 | 13 | TRBD1 | CASRAGGSTEAFF
TRBV5-6 | 11 | - | CASSLQDTQYF